These 14 T cell receptor beta chains were sequenced from one sample in a study of human T cells and chemical hapten exposure. TCRdb passed the RACE reads through MiXCR, listing each CDR3 protein once. The table shows approximately 350,000 distinct CDR3 sequences, with about 6.9% occurring only once. Described time point: patch test 2, 6 weeks after DPC sensitization. This sample's treatment: therapeutic diphenylcyclopropenone sensitization with weekly scalp DPC. The sample here was whole blood, taken in connection with sensitization to the hapten diphenylcyclopropenone (DPC). The receptors stem from a woman between 18 and 29 years old with alopecia areata. Some clones in this sample may be carry-over from other donors' samples.

This clonotype was recorded at least ten times. The J gene is TRBJ1-2, the V gene TRBV18, with D uncertain. Trimming removed 5 bases at V and 2 bases at J, with 6 bases between. The CDR3 has 12 residues. The V gene's germline CDR1 is KGHSH and CDR2 LQKENI. The CDR3 sequence: CASSAGNYGYTF. The CDR3 DNA reads as TGTGCCAGCTCAGCAGGAAACTATGGCTACACCTTC.

This clonotype has a handful of counts. V is TRBV25-1 and J is TRBJ2-1, with D possibly TRBD2 on 6 matching bases. This CDR3 spans 17 amino acids. Germline V gene data show CDR1 as MGHDK and CDR2 as SYGVNS. V lost 5 bases and J lost 4, with 21 bases in between. This chain's CDR3 is CASSISGAEIEYNEQFF. CDR3 in DNA: TGTGCCAGCAGTATTAGCGGAGCAGAAATCGAGTACAATGAGCAGTTCTTC.

The chain links TRBV2 to TRBJ2-5; D gene uncertain. The V end was cut by 7 bases, the J end by 2 bases, with 20 bases between. CDR1 and CDR2 (germline): SNHLY, FYNNEI. The CDR3 sequence is 16 residues long. The CDR3 spells CASTIEERMLQETQYF. The CDR3 nucleotides are TGTGCCAGCACAATTGAGGAGAGAATGCTTCAAGAGACCCAGTACTTC.

The V gene is TRBV5-1, the J gene TRBJ1-6; TRBD1 might be the D (5 bases). CDR3 length equals 14 residues. The germline CDR1 and CDR2 sequences are SGHRS and YFSETQ. V gave up 3 bases and J gave up 9 bases, with 13 bases separating them. The CDR3 nucleotides read TGCGCCAGCAGCTCCGAACCAGGGACTTCACCCCTCCACTTT. Its translation: CASSSEPGTSPLHF.

This clonotype was found many times. This rearrangement joins TRBV25-1 to TRBJ1-2; D might be TRBD1 (6 bases). Germline loops: CDR1 MGHDK, CDR2 SYGVNS. The V end lost 4 bases, the J end lost 7 bases, and 19 bases lay between the germline ends. The CDR3 extends over 15 amino acids. As DNA, the CDR3 is TGTGCCAGCAGTGGAAGGCAGGGGAAGGTCCGTGGCTACACCTTC. It yields the protein CASSGRQGKVRGYTF.

This clonotype was picked up many times. The gene calls are TRBV4-3 and TRBJ1-5; D is uncertain. The CDR3 has 14 residues. Trimming removed 2 bases from V and 1 base from J, with 6 bases in between. CDR1 and CDR2 from the germline V gene are LGHNA and YSLEER. CDR3 coding DNA: TGCGCCAGCAGCCAATTCGACAGCAATCAGCCCCAGCATTTT. It specifies CASSQFDSNQPQHF.

The rearrangement joins TRBV6-5 to TRBJ2-3, with D maybe TRBD2 (5 bases). The germline V gene has CDR1 MNHEY and CDR2 SVGAGI. Trimming pared 2 bases from V and 4 bases from J, leaving 7 bases between. The CDR3 sequence is 13 residues long. This CDR3 reads CASSYGSADTQYF. The CDR3 DNA is TGTGCCAGCAGTTACGGGAGCGCAGATACGCAGTATTTT.

This clonotype was seen more than once but under ten times. This rearrangement joins TRBV4-1 to TRBJ2-5; D remains ambiguous. Germline V gene data show CDR1 as MGHRA and CDR2 as YSYEKL. Trimming took 4 bases from V and 4 from J, leaving 16 bases between them. This CDR3 is built from 15 residues. The CDR3 spells CASSPSPGTGETQYF. Here the CDR3 DNA reads TGCGCCAGCAGCCCGTCCCCAGGAACGGGAGAGACCCAGTACTTC.

The gene calls are TRBV10-3 and TRBJ1-1; 11 positions match TRBD1. The germline CDR1 and CDR2 sequences are ENHRY and SYGVKD. This CDR3 has 15 amino acids. V was clipped by 9 bases and J by 5 bases; unmatched bases: 11. CDR3: CAIRNMDRGQTEAFF. Written as DNA, the CDR3 is TGTGCCATTCGAAACATGGACAGGGGGCAGACTGAAGCTTTCTTT.

This clonotype turned up a few times. The chain employs TRBV6-5 and TRBJ2-2, with a weak D call TRBD1 (5 bases). V lost 0 bases to trimming and J lost 6 bases, with 11 bases between them. The germline CDR1 and CDR2 sequences are MNHEY and SVGAGI. The CDR3 is made up of 15 amino acids. The CDR3 DNA sequence: TGTGCCAGCAGTTACTCAATGACAGTCCCCGGGGAGCTGTTTTTT. As protein: CASSYSMTVPGELFF.

This clonotype was seen at least ten times. The chain is built from TRBV6-4 and TRBJ1-1; D not resolved. V was pared by 6 bases and J by 2 bases, with 13 bases between. Germline-derived CDR1 and CDR2 are MRHNA and SNTAGT. The CDR3 covers 14 residues. Here the CDR3 DNA reads TGTGCCAGCAGCCCCGGCAGGCTCAACACTGAAGCTTTCTTT. It encodes CASSPGRLNTEAFF.

The V call is TRBV18, the J call TRBJ2-2; unclear D gene. The germline CDR1 and CDR2 sequences are KGHSH and LQKENI. V gave up 4 bases and J gave up 6 bases, with 15 bases separating them. CDR3 length: 15 amino acids. Written as DNA, the CDR3 is TGTGCCAGCTCACTGAACCCGGATGGAGCCGGGGAGCTGTTTTTT. This translates into CASSLNPDGAGELFF.

This clonotype was observed a few times. This chain joins TRBV28 and TRBJ2-7; 7 positions match TRBD1. Per germline, CDR1 MDHEN and CDR2 SYDVKM. V trimming: 7 bases; J trimming: 2 bases; junction bases outside the gene matches: 11. This CDR3 is 15 amino acids long. The CDR3 reads CASTQTGTATYEQYF. The DNA of the CDR3 is TGTGCCAGCACCCAGACCGGGACAGCCACCTACGAGCAGTACTTC.

The rearrangement uses TRBV18 and TRBJ2-5, with a weak D call TRBD1 (6 bases). Trimming left V 3 bases short and J 1 base short, with 24 bases between. The CDR3 consists of 19 residues. Per germline, CDR1 KGHSH and CDR2 LQKENI. CDR3 protein: CASSPRPPQGKGGQETQYF. The CDR3 DNA reads TGTGCCAGCTCACCTAGGCCGCCGCAGGGCAAAGGGGGCCAAGAGACCCAGTACTTC.